This is a list of T cell receptor beta chains from one sample in a study of shared clonotypes between healthy human individuals. Libraries were prepared by immunoSEQ multiplex PCR; TCRdb keeps only in-frame clonotypes and omits some of them. The data show 150,000 to 200,000 clones, with roughly 70% seen just once and 8% to 13% held by the top ten. The sample consisted of memory CD4+ T cells sorted from blood. Receptors were obtained from a man younger than 45 in good health. CDR3s include the opening cysteine and the closing phenylalanine or tryptophan. The D gene is left open where the match is weak.

>TRBV5-1|TRBD1|TRBJ2-5
CASSNQGAETQYF
>TRBV4-3|-|TRBJ2-1
CASSQVNSFYNEQFF
>TRBV6-1|-|TRBJ2-6
CASSEGVNSGANVLTF
>TRBV10-3|-|TRBJ1-1
CAIRGHENTEAFF
>TRBV28|TRBD1|TRBJ1-2
CASSAPHIDRGYGYTF
>TRBV10-3|-|TRBJ2-3
CAISDGGGTDTQYF
>TRBV11-2|TRBD1|TRBJ1-1
CASSDHPGGNTEAFF
>TRBV6-1|-|TRBJ2-6
CASSDQGKGSGANVLTF
>TRBV28|TRBD2|TRBJ2-3
CASSLGGSADTQYF
>TRBV7-2|TRBD2|TRBJ2-5
CASSLSGGSEETQYF
>TRBV5-6|TRBD2|TRBJ2-1
CASSLAFAGGSYNEQFF
>TRBV9|-|TRBJ2-1
CASSVTPSSYNEQFF
>TRBV12-2|-|TRBJ1-5
CASRHRLQNQLSNQPQHF
>TRBV30|-|TRBJ2-7
CAWIQNPYEQYF
>TRBV5-1|TRBD1|TRBJ2-5
CASSGQGSETQYF
>TRBV6-5|TRBD1|TRBJ1-4
CASSYRDRAEKLFF